Listed here are 9 T cell receptor beta chains from one sample, sequenced in a study of response to subunit inactivated influenza vaccine. TCRdb processed the RT-PCR reads anew with MiXCR; each CDR3 protein has one entry. This sample carries about 500,000 distinct CDR3 sequences, 6.5% to 8% of them seen once, and the ten largest clones take under 15%. The material sequenced was PBMCs from blood, taken roughly 24 months after vaccination. The receptors stem from a man aged 50 to 69 who received an inactivated influenza vaccine.

The J gene is TRBJ2-7, the V gene TRBV27, with TRBD1 matching 9 bases. The CDR3 is made up of 15 amino acids. Germline V gives CDR1 MNHEY, CDR2 SMNVEV (reference sequence). The V segment lost 5 bases and the J segment 3 bases; nucleotides outside the gene matches: 8. DNA for the CDR3: TGTGCCAGCAGTCTTGGACAGGGGCGCTTCTACGAGCAGTACTTC. Translating it yields CASSLGQGRFYEQYF.

This clonotype showed up just a few times. The gene calls are TRBV12-3 or TRBV12-4 and TRBJ1-4, with 12 bases identical to TRBD1. The CDR3 runs to 16 residues. The V and J ends lost 4 bases and 3 bases, in that order; junction bases with no gene match: 3. CDR3 loop: CASSWGQGAPNEKLFF. The CDR3 region has the DNA TGTGCCAGCAGTTGGGGACAGGGGGCCCCTAATGAAAAACTGTTTTTT.

This clonotype showed up many times. This sequence joins TRBV6-1 and TRBJ1-2; TRBD1 aligns across 7 bases. Looked up from germline, CDR1 is MNHNS and CDR2 is SASEGT. The V segment lost 6 bases and the J segment 2 bases; nucleotides outside the gene matches: 3. There are 13 residues in the CDR3. The CDR3 protein is CASSLQGNYGYTF. The CDR3 DNA reads TGTGCCAGCAGCCTACAGGGGAACTATGGCTACACCTTC.

This clonotype came up many times. This chain links TRBV4-1 with TRBJ2-1; D not certain. The CDR3 spans 13 residues. Trimming pared 0 bases from V and 9 bases from J, leaving 9 bases between. CDR1 is MGHRA and CDR2 is YSYEKL in the germline V gene. CDR3 sequence: CASSQEEPSEQFF. The CDR3 DNA follows: TGCGCCAGCAGCCAAGAGGAGCCTTCTGAGCAGTTCTTC.

This clonotype appeared many times. The chain has TRBV18 and TRBJ1-2; perhaps TRBD1 as D (5 bases). The CDR3 spans 14 residues. V gave up 0 bases and J gave up 8 bases, with 13 bases separating them. The germline CDR1 and CDR2 sequences are KGHSH and LQKENI. Here the CDR3 reads CASSPPEGLGGYTF. CDR3 DNA: TGTGCCAGCTCACCACCAGAGGGGCTTGGAGGCTACACCTTC.

In its sample, this clonotype was seen a few times. The chain is built from TRBV7-2 and TRBJ2-7, with 11 bases that match TRBD1. The V gene's germline CDR1 is SGHTA and CDR2 FQGNSA. The ends lost 6 bases at V and 2 bases at J; junction bases unmatched: 9. The CDR3 is 16 residues long. The DNA for the CDR3 is TGTGCCAGCAGGGATTACGGGGACAGGGGGGCCTACGAGCAGTACTTC. This codes for CASRDYGDRGAYEQYF.

The chain employs TRBV12-3 or TRBV12-4 and TRBJ1-2; D not resolved. Trimming stripped 2 bases from V and 1 base from J, with 8 bases between. The CDR3 totals 14 residues. The CDR3 loop is CASSLSRNNYGYTF. CDR3 nucleotides: TGTGCCAGCAGTTTAAGTCGGAATAACTATGGCTACACCTTC.

This clonotype was picked up many times. The chain joins TRBV4-3 to TRBJ2-7; maybe TRBD2 (6 bases). Germline-derived CDR1 and CDR2 are LGHNA and YSLEER. The CDR3 loop spans 18 amino acids. V lost 3 bases, J lost 0 bases, and 21 bases lay in between. The CDR3 DNA sequence: TGCGCCAGCAGCCAGAGGGTGGAAGGTGGAGGGAACTCCTACGAGCAGTACTTC. It codes for CASSQRVEGGGNSYEQYF.

The V call is TRBV19, the J call TRBJ2-2; either TRBD1 or TRBD2 may fit D (5 bases each). The CDR3 has 12 amino acids. The V end lost 4 bases, the J end lost 8 bases, and 8 bases lay between the germline ends. CDR1 LNHDA and CDR2 SQIVND come from the germline V gene (reference sequence). The CDR3: CASSTGLGELFF. The CDR3 DNA sequence: TGTGCCAGTAGTACGGGGCTGGGGGAGCTGTTTTTT.